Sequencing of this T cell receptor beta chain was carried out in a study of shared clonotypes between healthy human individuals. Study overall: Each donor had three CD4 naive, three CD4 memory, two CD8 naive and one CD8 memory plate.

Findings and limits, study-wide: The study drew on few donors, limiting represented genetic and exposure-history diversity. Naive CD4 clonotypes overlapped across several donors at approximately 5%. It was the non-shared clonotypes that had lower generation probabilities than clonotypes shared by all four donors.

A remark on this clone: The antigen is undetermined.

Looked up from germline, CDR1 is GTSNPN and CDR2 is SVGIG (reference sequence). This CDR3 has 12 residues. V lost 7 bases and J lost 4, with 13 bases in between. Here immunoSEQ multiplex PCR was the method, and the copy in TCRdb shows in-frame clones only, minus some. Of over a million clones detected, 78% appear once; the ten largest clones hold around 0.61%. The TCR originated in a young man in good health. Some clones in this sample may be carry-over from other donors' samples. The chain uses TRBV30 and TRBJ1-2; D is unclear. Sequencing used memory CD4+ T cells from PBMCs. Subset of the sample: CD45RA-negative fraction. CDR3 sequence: CASSSEAYGYTF. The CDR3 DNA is TGTGCCTCGTCTTCCGAAGCCTATGGCTACACCTTC.